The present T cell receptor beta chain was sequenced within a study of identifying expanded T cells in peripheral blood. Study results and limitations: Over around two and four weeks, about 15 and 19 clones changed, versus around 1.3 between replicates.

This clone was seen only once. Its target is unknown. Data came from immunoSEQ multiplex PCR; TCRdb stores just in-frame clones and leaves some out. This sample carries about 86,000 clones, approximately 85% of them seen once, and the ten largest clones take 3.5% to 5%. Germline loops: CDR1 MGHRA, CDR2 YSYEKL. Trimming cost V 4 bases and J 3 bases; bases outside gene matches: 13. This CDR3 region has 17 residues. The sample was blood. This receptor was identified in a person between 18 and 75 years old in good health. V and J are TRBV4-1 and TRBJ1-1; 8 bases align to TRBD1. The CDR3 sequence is CASSPWTGTGVHTEAFF. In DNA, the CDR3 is TGCGCCAGCAGCCCATGGACAGGGACGGGTGTCCACACTGAAGCTTTCTTT.